The source of this T cell receptor delta chain is a study of gamma-delta chains in newborns, infants, children. Turning to the study itself: Microbial exposure reportedly drives polyclonal innate γδ T cell expansion after birth.

TCRdb re-called clones from the reads using CATT. The sample carries 3,000 to 4,000 delta-chain clones, under 2.5% recorded once. This receptor was taken from a child who was a newborn, infant or young child, either healthy, febrile or measles-vaccinated (not recorded which). Specimen: blood.

DNA of the CDR3: TGTGCCTGTGACACTCTGACTGGGGGATCCACTAGCTCCTGGGACACCCGACAGATGTTTTTC. Translating it yields CACDTLTGGSTSSWDTRQMFF. The chain links TRDV2 to TRDJ3; 10 bases map to TRDD3. The CDR3 runs 21 residues. The V and J ends lost 1 base and 0 bases, in that order; junction bases with no gene match: 11. Germline V gene data show CDR1 as GEAIGNYY and CDR2 as EKD.